This TCR beta chain was recorded in a study of blood T cell repertoires in COVID-19 (dated by TCRdb to 2018 to 2021). Concerning the study at large: Samples from collaborators originated in the United States, Italy and Spain and spanned both the acute and convalescent phases of COVID-19. Samples came from the ongoing ImmuneRACE study (first 160 participants) plus 1,254 subjects from 6 global collaborators. HLA class I and class II types, where available, came from metadata supplied by the sample provider rather than from assay-based typing. The prospective study material was composed of cDNA or gDNA derived from T cells, B-cell-depleted T cells, or PBMCs. The repertoires were made available in a free public database intended to serve as a resource for research on the immune response to SARS-CoV-2. Nearly every sample came with metadata listing a de-identified subject ID, COVID-19 status, age in years and sex. Deeply sampled blood TCRbeta repertoires from subjects exposed to, actively infected with, or recovered from COVID-19 were included in the dataset. What the authors observed across the whole study: How much clinical and demographic metadata was included differed by source and by participant, and the metadata was provided uncurated.

TCRbeta CDR3 regions were amplified from genomic DNA using the immunoSEQ Assay, a bias-controlled multiplex PCR. Per the authors' processing: The number of nucleated cells in each sample was estimated from the amplification of reference gene primers within the assay. Sequence reads were collapsed and filtered to measure the absolute abundance of every unique TCRbeta CDR3 rearrangement. For each sample, productive Simpson clonality was calculated as the square root of Simpson's diversity index over productive rearrangements. Not all clones reach the TCRdb copy of this immuneACCESS table, which keeps in-frame sequences only. Checked studies attribute under half of the gap to unresolved V genes and leave the rest unexplained. D and trimming come from the DNA, and the V and J calls and clone size come from that table. Within this sample are 80,000 to 100,000 clones, with around 88% of them counted one time only. Roughly a sixth of the sample comes from the top ten.

The collaborating institutions used their own protocols to collect whole blood in K2EDTA tubes. For TCRbeta analysis, collaborators shipped samples as frozen whole blood, isolated PBMCs, or DNA extracted from either of those sample types. This clone came up once. The clone's antigen remains unknown. Per-nucleotide qualities are absent, and no much larger clonotype sits a single base away. CDR1 KGHDR and CDR2 SFDVKD were looked up in the germline V gene. Counted from cysteine to phenylalanine, this CDR3 has 16 amino acids. Of all the DNA, just the CDR3 is kept, 48 bases in frame from base 1. Trimmed from V: 3 bases; trimmed from J: 2 bases; junction bases lacking a gene match: 3.

Sample: peripheral blood. The rearrangement combines TRBV24-1 with TRBJ2-1, and TRBD2 aligns with 10 junction nucleotides. The sequence was collected from a woman older than 75 with acute or convalescent COVID-19. CDR3 protein: CATSDRTSGAYNEQFF. The nucleotides are TGTGCCACCAGTGATCGTACTAGCGGGGCCTACAATGAGCAGTTCTTC.